The subject of this entry is one T cell receptor (beta chain). As for treatment: oral pan-JAK inhibitor, 5-10 mg twice daily. The germline CDR1 and CDR2 sequences are SGHVS and FQNEAQ. V was clipped by 7 bases and J by 1 base, with 10 bases between them. The CDR3 runs to 13 residues. The data are from a study of CD8+ T cells in alopecia areata. Study-level background: Severity scoring for treated patients was based on the percentage of affected scalp area.

Sequencing relied on a cDNA template that was reverse transcribed from extracted RNA. Profiling relied on immunoSEQ multiplex PCR, and the TCRdb table lists in-frame clones only, not all of them. The table has 75,000 to 80,000 clones, approximately 64% seen once. The J gene is TRBJ2-5, the V gene TRBV7-8, with unresolved D. The sequences come from CD8+ T cells sorted from blood, collected at week 24, from a patient treated with tofacitinib. The receptor was isolated from a human donor with alopecia areata. CDR3 sequence: CASKTAGQETQYF. The CDR3 bases are TGTGCCAGCAAAACGGCCGGCCAAGAGACCCAGTACTTC.